The 30 T cell receptor beta chains below were found in one sample sequenced in a study of blood T cell repertoires in COVID-19. Sequenced by immunoSEQ multiplex PCR; TCRdb stores in-frame clones only, minus some. The sample lists roughly 200,000 clones; 75% to 85% were seen once. The specimen sequenced was PBMCs or T cells enriched from blood (not recorded which). The source is a middle-aged man who had recovered from COVID-19.

The rearrangement links TRBV12-5 to TRBJ2-1; D call uncertain. The CDR3 contains 13 residues. CDR1 is LGHNT, CDR2 FRNRAP, per germline. V was trimmed by 1 base and J by 12 bases, leaving 13 bases between them. In nucleotides, the CDR3 is TGTGCTAGTGGTTTGGAAAAAAGCGTCGGGCAGTTCTTC. It encodes CASGLEKSVGQFF.

The table lists this clone with a count of one. The chain carries TRBV5-4 and TRBJ1-2, with D possibly TRBD1 on 5 matching bases. V was shortened by 2 bases and J by 0 bases, with 11 bases between the two germline ends. Per the germline V gene, CDR1 is SGHNT and CDR2 is YYREEE (reference sequence). There are 15 residues in the CDR3. Written as DNA, the CDR3 is TGTGCCAGCAGCTTAAGGGGAGGGGCTAACTATGGCTACACCTTC. Translation: CASSLRGGANYGYTF.

The J gene is TRBJ2-1, the V gene TRBV7-9; 8 positions agree with TRBD2. V lost 2 bases to trimming and J lost 10 bases; unmatched junction nucleotides: 7. Germline V CDR1 and CDR2: SEHNR, FQNEAQ (reference sequence). This CDR3 comprises 14 residues. The CDR3 protein is CASSLTGGVKEQFF. The CDR3 DNA reads as TGTGCCAGCAGCTTAACGGGAGGGGTTAAGGAGCAGTTCTTC.

The CDR3 coding sequence is TGTGCCAGCAGCCAAGATATGAGGGCTGAAGCTTTCTTT. Protein product: CASSQDMRAEAFF. The rearrangement links TRBV3-1 (or the pseudogene TRBV3-2) to TRBJ1-1; no clear D gene. CDR1 LGHDT and CDR2 YNNKEL come from the germline V gene (reference sequence). Trimming pared 0 bases from V and 6 bases from J, leaving 8 bases between. The CDR3 totals 13 residues.

The J gene is TRBJ1-1, the V gene TRBV6-5; TRBD1 might be the D (5 bases). Germline assignment: CDR1 MNHEY and CDR2 SVGAGI. CDR3 length: 13 residues. V lost 7 bases and J 11 bases, leaving 20 bases between the germline ends. CDR3 residues: CASTPPAGEVAFF. CDR3 nucleotide sequence: TGTGCCAGCACCCCCCCCGCGGGGGAGGTGGCTTTCTTT.

The rearrangement links TRBV28 to TRBJ1-3; no clear D. Germline V gene data show CDR1 as MDHEN and CDR2 as SYDVKM. The CDR3 consists of 12 residues. V lost 2 bases to trimming and J lost 7 bases, with 6 bases between them. This chain's CDR3 is CASSLGRNTIYF. The CDR3 DNA reads TGTGCCAGCAGTTTAGGCAGGAACACCATATATTTT.

Here the CDR3 DNA reads TGTGCCAGTAGTCGGGGGGCCCTGCCGGGCAATTCACCCCTCCACTTT. This translates into CASSRGALPGNSPLHF. The V call is TRBV19, the J call TRBJ1-6, with D possibly being TRBD1 (6 bases). The CDR3 consists of 16 residues. The germline CDR1 and CDR2 sequences are LNHDA and SQIVND (reference sequence). The V and J ends lost 5 bases and 7 bases respectively, with 18 bases between them.

The chain uses TRBV4-1 and TRBJ1-5, with TRBD1 matching over 10 bases. The J segment lost 4 bases and the V segment lost 1 base, leaving 4 bases of the junction unmatched. CDR1 and CDR2 from the germline V gene are MGHRA and YSYEKL. This CDR3 has 16 amino acids. DNA for the CDR3: TGCGCCAGCAGCCAAGGACAGGGGGCTTCAAATCAGCCCCAGCATTTT. Its protein is CASSQGQGASNQPQHF.

The gene calls are TRBV18 and TRBJ1-1; D is ambiguous. V shed 6 bases and J shed 0 bases, with 5 bases lying between them. The CDR3 sequence is 12 residues long. CDR1 and CDR2 from the germline V gene are KGHSH and LQKENI. CDR3 region: CASSQVNTEAFF. In nucleotides, the CDR3 is TGTGCCAGCTCGCAGGTGAACACTGAAGCTTTCTTT.

The V call is TRBV6-5, the J call TRBJ1-4; no clear D. CDR1 MNHEY and CDR2 SVGAGI come from the germline V gene. Trimming removed 2 bases at V and 3 bases at J, with 7 bases between. The CDR3 covers 14 residues. The CDR3 reads CASSYPGANEKLFF. The CDR3 bases are TGTGCCAGCAGTTACCCCGGAGCTAATGAAAAACTGTTTTTT.

The sample holds one count of this clone. The chain employs TRBV6-6 and TRBJ1-1; D might be TRBD1 (6 bases). Looked up from germline, CDR1 is MNHNY and CDR2 is SVGAGI (reference sequence). This CDR3 has 15 amino acids. V was cut by 2 bases and J by 2 bases, with 12 bases left in between. CDR3: CASSYKQGRNTEAFF. The DNA for the CDR3 is TGTGCCAGCAGTTACAAACAGGGAAGAAACACTGAAGCTTTCTTT.

This sequence joins TRBV4-1 and TRBJ2-5, with 7 positions matching TRBD2. In germline, CDR1 is MGHRA, CDR2 YSYEKL. Germline trimming cut 0 bases from V and 6 bases from J; bases unmatched to any gene: 7. This CDR3 is 15 amino acids long. In nucleotides, the CDR3 is TGCGCCAGCAGCCAAGAGCTAGCGGTTAGGAAGACCCAGTACTTC. It yields the protein CASSQELAVRKTQYF.

Details on this clone: Other DNA sequences in this specimen translate into the identical CDR3. The chain carries TRBV12-5 and TRBJ2-7; possibly TRBD2 for D (5 bases). This CDR3 contains 14 residues. The germline CDR1 and CDR2 sequences are LGHNT and FRNRAP. Trimming took off 1 base at V and 2 bases at J, with 9 bases between the two ends. CDR3 DNA sequence: TGTGCTAGTGGTTTGGACGGAGGACCCTACGAGCAGTACTTC. Protein: CASGLDGGPYEQYF.

The CDR3, as DNA: TGCGCCAGCAGCTTGAGATTCGGTCAGCCCCAGCATTTT. As protein: CASSLRFGQPQHF. This chain uses TRBV5-1 with TRBJ1-5; D is ambiguous. The CDR3 spans 13 residues. CDR1 and CDR2 (germline): SGHRS, YFSETQ. V was trimmed by 1 base and J by 6 bases, leaving 8 bases between them.

V usage is TRBV30 and J usage is TRBJ1-5; D might be TRBD1 (5 bases). The germline CDR1 and CDR2 sequences are GTSNPN and SVGIG (reference sequence). The CDR3 sequence is 13 residues long. V gave up 1 base and J gave up 4 bases, with 8 bases separating them. The CDR3 DNA follows: TGTGCCTGGAGTGGGGGCCGTAATCAGCCCCAGCATTTT. This codes for CAWSGGRNQPQHF.

This clone was observed a few times. The V gene is TRBV6-2 or TRBV6-3, the J gene TRBJ1-5; a weak D match, TRBD1 (6 bases). Germline CDR1 and CDR2: MNHEY and SVGEGT. Trimming took 6 bases from V and 9 from J, leaving 21 bases between them. CDR3 length: 15 residues. The CDR3 sequence: CASSLGRTVSRPQHF. As DNA, the CDR3 is TGTGCCAGCAGCTTGGGACGGACAGTATCACGGCCCCAGCATTTT.

This chain links TRBV2 with TRBJ2-3; 9 bases line up with TRBD2. The J segment lost 1 base and the V segment lost 11 bases, leaving 19 bases of the junction unmatched. Germline assignment: CDR1 SNHLY and CDR2 FYNNEI. The CDR3 covers 18 residues. CDR3 residues: CALKEGTAGGSRTDTQYF. CDR3 DNA: TGTGCCCTAAAGGAGGGAACAGCGGGAGGATCACGCACAGATACGCAGTATTTT.

V and J are TRBV29-1 and TRBJ2-1; D might be TRBD1 (6 bases). The CDR3 covers 13 residues. V gave up 4 bases and J gave up 7 bases, with 14 bases separating them. Germline CDR1 reads SQVTM; CDR2 reads ANQGSEA. In DNA form, the CDR3 reads TGCAGCGTTGTTGGGGATAGGGGGAATGAGCAGTTCTTC. The encoded protein is CSVVGDRGNEQFF.

The chain employs TRBV5-4 and TRBJ2-1, with D unresolved. CDR3 length: 11 residues. CDR1 and CDR2 (germline): SGHNT, YYREEE (reference sequence). Deletions cut 2 bases from V and 10 bases from J, with 7 bases between. CDR3 region: CASSFSREQFF. The CDR3 nucleotides read TGTGCCAGCAGCTTTTCTAGGGAGCAGTTCTTC. Supplemented by reference TRBV5-4 and TRBJ2-1, the full variable domain reads ETGVTQSPTHLIKTRGQQVTLRCSSQSGHNTVSWYQQALGQGPQFIFQYYREEENGRGNFPPRFSGLQFPNYSSELNVNALELDDSALYLCASSFSREQFFGPGTRLTVL.

V usage is TRBV4-1 and J usage is TRBJ2-7, with D perhaps matching TRBD1 (6 bases). Trimming took 4 bases from V and 2 from J, leaving 21 bases between them. This CDR3 is built from 17 residues. CDR1 is MGHRA and CDR2 is YSYEKL in the germline V gene. CDR3 in DNA: TGCGCCAGCAGCCGCACGACCGGGGCAGGGGCTCCCTACGAGCAGTACTTC. Protein sequence: CASSRTTGAGAPYEQYF.

V gene TRBV19 combines with J gene TRBJ2-1, with 10 nucleotides matching TRBD2. The J segment lost 2 bases and the V segment lost 7 bases, leaving 8 bases of the junction unmatched. In germline, CDR1 is LNHDA, CDR2 SQIVND (reference sequence). This CDR3 contains 16 residues. The CDR3 region is CASTETSGSPYNEQFF. CDR3 coding DNA: TGTGCCAGTACCGAGACTAGCGGGTCCCCCTACAATGAGCAGTTCTTC.

The V gene is TRBV12-3 or TRBV12-4, the J gene TRBJ2-7, with D uncertain. The CDR3 extends over 11 amino acids. The V end lost 6 bases, the J end lost 6 bases, and 9 bases lay between the germline ends. CDR3 sequence reads: CASRTASEQYF. The CDR3, as DNA: TGTGCCAGCAGGACGGCTAGCGAGCAGTACTTC.

The V gene is TRBV7-8, the J gene TRBJ2-5, with 9 bases aligning to TRBD1. This CDR3 is built from 16 residues. V trimming: 6 bases; J trimming: 3 bases; junction bases outside the gene matches: 11. Germline V gene data show CDR1 as SGHVS and CDR2 as FQNEAQ. The CDR3 loop reads CASRSNAGTGKETQYF. The DNA of the CDR3 is TGTGCCAGCAGATCAAATGCCGGGACAGGGAAAGAGACCCAGTACTTC. The variable domain in full, with the rest retrieved from reference TRBV7-8 and TRBJ2-5, is GAGVSQSPRYKVAKRGQDVALRCDPISGHVSLFWYQQALGQGPEFLTYFQNEAQLDKSGLPSDRFFAERPEGSVSTLKIQRTQQEDSAVYLCASRSNAGTGKETQYFGPGTRLLVL.

The chain is built from TRBV19 and TRBJ1-6; no definite D call. The CDR3 is 16 residues long. Looked up from germline, CDR1 is LNHDA and CDR2 is SQIVND (reference sequence). The V gene lost 6 bases and the J gene lost 14 bases, with 26 bases spanning the gap. The CDR3: CASRTGQAAPGVALHF. Written as DNA, the CDR3 is TGTGCCAGTAGGACTGGGCAAGCAGCGCCCGGGGTCGCCCTCCACTTT.

The chain employs TRBV7-6 and TRBJ2-7, with 7 bases identical to TRBD2. This CDR3 contains 15 residues. From germline, CDR1 is SGHVS and CDR2 FNYEAQ. J was trimmed by 1 base and V by 5 bases; bases with no gene match: 8. This chain's CDR3 is CASSNVLRGSYEQYF. CDR3 nucleotide sequence: TGTGCCAGCAGCAACGTGCTGCGGGGGTCCTACGAGCAGTACTTC.

As DNA, the CDR3 is TGTGCCAGCAGCCAAGTGGGAGCTAGCGGGAGGGCGGATGAGCAGTTCTTC. This codes for CASSQVGASGRADEQFF. The gene calls are TRBV4-2 and TRBJ2-1, with 12 bases fitting TRBD2. The germline CDR1 and CDR2 sequences are LGHNA and YNFKEQ. The V segment lost 1 base and the J segment 8 bases; nucleotides outside the gene matches: 9. This CDR3 has 17 amino acids.

This rearrangement joins TRBV21-1 to TRBJ2-5; no check of the table's D call, TRBD1, against the DNA was made. TRBV21-1 is a recognized pseudogene. The CDR3 runs 16 residues. The CDR3 DNA reads as TGTGCCAGCAGCCGGAAGACTCGAGGACAGCAAGAGACCCAGTACTTC. Residues: CASSRKTRGQQETQYF.

The chain joins TRBV9 to TRBJ1-2, with D possibly TRBD1 on 6 matching bases. The V end was cut by 5 bases, the J end by 4 bases, with 15 bases between. Germline V gives CDR1 SGDLS, CDR2 YYNGEE. The CDR3 contains 14 residues. The CDR3 sequence: CASRQRQVLYGYTF. The DNA of the CDR3 is TGTGCCAGCAGGCAACGACAGGTTCTCTATGGCTACACCTTC. Together with reference TRBV9 and TRBJ1-2, the CDR3 gives the full variable domain: DSGVTQTPKHLITATGQRVTLRCSPRSGDLSVYWYQQSLDQGLQFLIQYYNGEERAKGNILERFSAQQFPDLHSELNLSSLELGDSALYFCASRQRQVLYGYTFGSGTRLTVV.

The chain is built from TRBV7-6 and TRBJ2-3; the D gene is possibly TRBD2 (6 bases). CDR1 SGHVS and CDR2 FNYEAQ come from the germline V gene. The CDR3 spans 12 residues. Trimming removed 5 bases from V and 9 bases from J, with 12 bases in between. The CDR3 region has the DNA TGTGCCAGCAGCCACGGAGGGGAAACGCAGTATTTT. Translating it yields CASSHGGETQYF.

V gene TRBV2 combines with J gene TRBJ2-1; no clear D. Between the trimmed V and J ends, which lost 3 bases and 7 bases, there was a span of 16 bases. From germline, CDR1 is SNHLY and CDR2 FYNNEI. The CDR3 totals 15 residues. CDR3 bases: TGTGCCAGCAGTGACCTAACGACGGGTGGGAATGAGCAGTTCTTC. Amino acids: CASSDLTTGGNEQFF.